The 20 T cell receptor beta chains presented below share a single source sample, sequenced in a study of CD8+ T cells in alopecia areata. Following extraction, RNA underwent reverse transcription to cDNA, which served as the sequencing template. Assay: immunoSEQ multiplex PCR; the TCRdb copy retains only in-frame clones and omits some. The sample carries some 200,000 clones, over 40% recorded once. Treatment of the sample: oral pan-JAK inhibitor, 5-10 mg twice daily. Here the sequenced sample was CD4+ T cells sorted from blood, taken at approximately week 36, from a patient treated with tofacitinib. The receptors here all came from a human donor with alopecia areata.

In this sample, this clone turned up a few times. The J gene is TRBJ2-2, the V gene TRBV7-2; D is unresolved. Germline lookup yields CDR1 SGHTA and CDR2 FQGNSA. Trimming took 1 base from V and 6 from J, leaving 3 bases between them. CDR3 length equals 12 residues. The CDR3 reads CASSLGSGELFF. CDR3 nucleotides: TGTGCCAGCAGCTTAGGGTCCGGGGAGCTGTTTTTT.

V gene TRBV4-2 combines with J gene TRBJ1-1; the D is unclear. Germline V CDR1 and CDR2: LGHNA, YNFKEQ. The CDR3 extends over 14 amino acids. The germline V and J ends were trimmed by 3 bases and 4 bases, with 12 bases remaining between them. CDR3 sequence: CASSHPDRGTEAFF. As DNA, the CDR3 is TGTGCCAGCAGCCACCCCGACCGGGGCACTGAAGCTTTCTTT.

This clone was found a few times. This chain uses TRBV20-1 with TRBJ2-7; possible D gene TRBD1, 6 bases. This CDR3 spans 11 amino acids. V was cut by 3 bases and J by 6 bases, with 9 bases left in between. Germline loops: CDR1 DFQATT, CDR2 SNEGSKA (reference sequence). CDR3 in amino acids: CSARARGEQYF. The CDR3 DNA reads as TGCAGTGCTAGGGCCAGGGGCGAGCAGTACTTC.

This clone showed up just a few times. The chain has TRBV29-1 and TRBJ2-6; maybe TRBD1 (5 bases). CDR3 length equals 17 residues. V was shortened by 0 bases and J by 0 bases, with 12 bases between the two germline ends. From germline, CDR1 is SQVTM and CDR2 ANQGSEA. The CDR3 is CSVEDWGSLSGANVLTF. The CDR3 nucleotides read TGCAGCGTTGAAGATTGGGGCAGCCTCTCTGGGGCCAACGTCCTGACTTTC. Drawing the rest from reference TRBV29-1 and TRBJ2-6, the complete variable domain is SAVISQKPSRDICQRGTSLTIQCQVDSQVTMMFWYRQQPGQSLTLIATANQGSEATYESGFVIDKFPISRPNLTFSTLTVSNMSPEDSSIYLCSVEDWGSLSGANVLTFGAGSRLTVL.

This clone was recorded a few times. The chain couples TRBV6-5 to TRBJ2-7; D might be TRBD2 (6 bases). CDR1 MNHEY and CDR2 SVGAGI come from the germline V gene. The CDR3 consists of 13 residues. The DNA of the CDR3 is TGTGCAGCTTGGGACTCCACCTCCTACGAGCAGTACTTC. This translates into CAAWDSTSYEQYF.

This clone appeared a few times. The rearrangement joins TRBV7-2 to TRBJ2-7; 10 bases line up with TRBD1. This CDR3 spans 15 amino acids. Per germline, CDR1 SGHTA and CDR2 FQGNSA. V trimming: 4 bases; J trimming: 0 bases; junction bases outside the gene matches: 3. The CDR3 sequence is CASSYDRGHSYEQYF. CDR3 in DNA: TGTGCCAGCAGCTACGACAGGGGGCACTCCTACGAGCAGTACTTC.

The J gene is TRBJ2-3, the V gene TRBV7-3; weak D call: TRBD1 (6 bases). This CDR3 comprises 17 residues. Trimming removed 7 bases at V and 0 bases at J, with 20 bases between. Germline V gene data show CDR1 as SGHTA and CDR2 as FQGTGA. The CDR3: CASIIPYRAHSTDTQYF. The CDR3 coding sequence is TGTGCCAGCATCATCCCCTACAGGGCCCATAGCACAGATACGCAGTATTTT.

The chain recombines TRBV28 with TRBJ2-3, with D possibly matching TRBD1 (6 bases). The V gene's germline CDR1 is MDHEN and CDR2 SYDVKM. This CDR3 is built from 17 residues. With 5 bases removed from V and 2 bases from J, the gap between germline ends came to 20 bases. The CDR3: CASSTSPWTDYTDTQYF. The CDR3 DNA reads TGTGCCAGCAGTACCTCTCCATGGACAGACTACACAGATACGCAGTATTTT.

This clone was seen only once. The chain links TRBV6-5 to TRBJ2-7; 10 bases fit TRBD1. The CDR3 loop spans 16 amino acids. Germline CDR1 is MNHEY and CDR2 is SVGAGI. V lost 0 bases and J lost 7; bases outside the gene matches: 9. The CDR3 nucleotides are TGTGCCAGCAGTTACTCGGCAGGGACAGGGGTATATGAGCAGTACTTC. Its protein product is CASSYSAGTGVYEQYF.

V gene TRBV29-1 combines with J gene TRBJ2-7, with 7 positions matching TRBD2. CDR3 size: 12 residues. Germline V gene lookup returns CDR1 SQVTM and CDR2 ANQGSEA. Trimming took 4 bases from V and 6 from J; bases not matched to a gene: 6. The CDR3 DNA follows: TGCAGCGTTGGTCAGCGGGAAGGCGAGCAGTACTTC. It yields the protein CSVGQREGEQYF.

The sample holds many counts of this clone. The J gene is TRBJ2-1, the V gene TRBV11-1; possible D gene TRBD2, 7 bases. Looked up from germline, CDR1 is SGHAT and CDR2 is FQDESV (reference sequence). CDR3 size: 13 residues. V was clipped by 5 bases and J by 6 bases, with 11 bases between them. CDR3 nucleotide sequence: TGTGCCAGCAGCCGGGGGGCTGTCAATGAGCAGTTCTTC. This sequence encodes CASSRGAVNEQFF.

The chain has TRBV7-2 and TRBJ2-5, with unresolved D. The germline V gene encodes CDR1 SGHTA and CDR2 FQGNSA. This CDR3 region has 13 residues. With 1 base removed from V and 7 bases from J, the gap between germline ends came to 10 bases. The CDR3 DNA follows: TGTGCCAGCAGCTTAGGCAGAGATGGGACCCAGTACTTC. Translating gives CASSLGRDGTQYF.

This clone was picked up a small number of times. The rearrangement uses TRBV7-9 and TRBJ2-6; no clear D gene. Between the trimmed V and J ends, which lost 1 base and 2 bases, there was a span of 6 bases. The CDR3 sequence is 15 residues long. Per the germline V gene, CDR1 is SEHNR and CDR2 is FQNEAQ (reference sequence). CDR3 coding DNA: TGTGCCAGCAGCTTAGGGTTAACTGGGGCCAACGTCCTGACTTTC. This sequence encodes CASSLGLTGANVLTF.

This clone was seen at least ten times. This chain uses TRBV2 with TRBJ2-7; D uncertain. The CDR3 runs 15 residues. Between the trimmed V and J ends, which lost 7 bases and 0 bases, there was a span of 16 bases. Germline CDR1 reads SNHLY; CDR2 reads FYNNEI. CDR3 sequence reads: CASTPSGPISYEQYF. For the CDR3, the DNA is TGTGCCAGCACCCCCTCGGGCCCCATCTCCTACGAGCAGTACTTC.

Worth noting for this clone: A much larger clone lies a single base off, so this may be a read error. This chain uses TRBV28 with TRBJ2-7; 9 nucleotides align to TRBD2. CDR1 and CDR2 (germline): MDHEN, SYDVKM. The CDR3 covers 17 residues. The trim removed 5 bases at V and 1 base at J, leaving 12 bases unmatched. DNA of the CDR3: TGTGCCAGCAGTGCAGCGTCGGCGGGGGGGGGATCCTACGAGCAGTACTTC. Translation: CASSAASAGGGSYEQYF.

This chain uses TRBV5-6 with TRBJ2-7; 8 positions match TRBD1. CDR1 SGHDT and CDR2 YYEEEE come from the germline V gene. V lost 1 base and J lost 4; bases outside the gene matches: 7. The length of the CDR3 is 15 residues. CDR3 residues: CASSLPTGGRYEQYF. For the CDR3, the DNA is TGTGCCAGCAGCTTGCCCACAGGGGGAAGGTACGAGCAGTACTTC.

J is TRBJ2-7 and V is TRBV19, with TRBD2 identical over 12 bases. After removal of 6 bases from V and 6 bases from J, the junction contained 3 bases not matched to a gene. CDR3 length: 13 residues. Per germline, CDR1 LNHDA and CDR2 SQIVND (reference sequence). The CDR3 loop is CASSSGLAGEQYF. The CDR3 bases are TGTGCCAGTAGCTCGGGACTAGCGGGCGAGCAGTACTTC.

CDR3: CASSQVNEQYF. CDR3 nucleotides: TGTGCCAGCAGCCAAGTTAACGAGCAGTACTTC. V is TRBV14 and J is TRBJ2-7; D gene unclear. This CDR3 spans 11 amino acids. Germline V gene sequence: CDR1 SGHDN, CDR2 FVKESK. The germline V and J ends were trimmed by 1 base and 5 bases, with 3 bases remaining between them. Filled out from reference TRBV14 and TRBJ2-7, the complete variable domain reads EAGVTQFPSHSVIEKGQTVTLRCDPISGHDNLYWYRRVMGKEIKFLLHFVKESKQDESGMPNNRFLAERTGGTYSTLKVQPAELEDSGVYFCASSQVNEQYFGPGTRLTVT.

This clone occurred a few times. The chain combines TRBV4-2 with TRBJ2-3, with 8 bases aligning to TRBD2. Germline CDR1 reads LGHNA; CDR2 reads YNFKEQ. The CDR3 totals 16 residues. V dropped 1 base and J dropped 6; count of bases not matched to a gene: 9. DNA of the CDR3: TGTGCCAGCAGCCAAGCCGTCAGCGGGAGAGTTGATACGCAGTATTTT. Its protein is CASSQAVSGRVDTQYF.

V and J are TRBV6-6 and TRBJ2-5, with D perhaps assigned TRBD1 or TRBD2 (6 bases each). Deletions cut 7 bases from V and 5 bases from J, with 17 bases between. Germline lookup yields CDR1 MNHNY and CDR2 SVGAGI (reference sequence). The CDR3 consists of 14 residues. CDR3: CASTDSGAGETQYF. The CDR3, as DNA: TGTGCCAGCACCGACTCAGGGGCGGGGGAGACCCAGTACTTC.